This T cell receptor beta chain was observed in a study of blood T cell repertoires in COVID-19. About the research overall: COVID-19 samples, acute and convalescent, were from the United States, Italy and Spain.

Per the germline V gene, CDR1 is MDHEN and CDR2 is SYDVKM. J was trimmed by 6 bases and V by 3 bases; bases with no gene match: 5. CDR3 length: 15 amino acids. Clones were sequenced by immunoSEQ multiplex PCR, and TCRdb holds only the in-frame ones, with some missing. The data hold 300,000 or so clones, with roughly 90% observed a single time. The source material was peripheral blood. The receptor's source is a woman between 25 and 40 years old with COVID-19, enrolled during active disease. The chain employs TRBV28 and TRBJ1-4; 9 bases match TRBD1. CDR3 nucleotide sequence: TGTGCCAGCAGTTTCCGGGACAGGGCATATGAAAAACTGTTTTTT. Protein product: CASSFRDRAYEKLFF.